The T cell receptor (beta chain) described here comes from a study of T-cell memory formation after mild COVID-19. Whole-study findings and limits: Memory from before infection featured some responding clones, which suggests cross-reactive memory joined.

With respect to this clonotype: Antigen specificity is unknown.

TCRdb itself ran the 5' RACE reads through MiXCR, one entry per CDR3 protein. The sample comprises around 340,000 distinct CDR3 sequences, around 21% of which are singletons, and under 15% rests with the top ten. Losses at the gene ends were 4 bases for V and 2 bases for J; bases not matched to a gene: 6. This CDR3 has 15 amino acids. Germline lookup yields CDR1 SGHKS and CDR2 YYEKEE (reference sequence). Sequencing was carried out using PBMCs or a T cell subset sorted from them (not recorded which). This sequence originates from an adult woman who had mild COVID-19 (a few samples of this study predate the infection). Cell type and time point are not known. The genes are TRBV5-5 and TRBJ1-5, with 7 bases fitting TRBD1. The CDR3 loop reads CASSPDRVGNQPQHF. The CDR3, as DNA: TGTGCCAGCAGCCCCGACAGGGTCGGCAATCAGCCCCAGCATTTT.